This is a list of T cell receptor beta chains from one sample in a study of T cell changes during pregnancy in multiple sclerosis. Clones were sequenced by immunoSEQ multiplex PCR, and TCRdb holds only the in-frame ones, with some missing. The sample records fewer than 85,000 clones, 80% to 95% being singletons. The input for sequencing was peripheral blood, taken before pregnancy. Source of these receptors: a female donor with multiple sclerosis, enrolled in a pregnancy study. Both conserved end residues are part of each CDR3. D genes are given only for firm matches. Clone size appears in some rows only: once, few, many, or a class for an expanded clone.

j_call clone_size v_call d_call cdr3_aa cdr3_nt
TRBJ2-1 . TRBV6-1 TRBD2 CASSITSGDYNEQFF TGTGCCAGCAGCATAACTAGCGGTGACTACAATGAGCAGTTCTTC
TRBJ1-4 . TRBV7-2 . CASSLGPGVEEKLFF TGTGCCAGCAGCTTAGGCCCCGGGGTTGAGGAAAAACTGTTTTTT
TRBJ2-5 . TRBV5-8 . CASSLFGGEQTQYF TGTGCCAGCAGCTTGTTCGGGGGAGAGCAGACCCAGTACTTC
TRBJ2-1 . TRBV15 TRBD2 CATSSSGGPHNEQFF TGTGCCACCAGCAGTTCGGGAGGGCCTCACAATGAGCAGTTCTTC
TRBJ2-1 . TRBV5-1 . CASSSIVAETYNEQFF TGCGCCAGCAGCTCCATTGTAGCGGAAACATACAATGAGCAGTTCTTC
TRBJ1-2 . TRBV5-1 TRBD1 CASSLGTGASLHYGYTF TGCGCCAGCAGCTTGGGGACAGGGGCTTCGCTTCATTATGGCTACACCTTC
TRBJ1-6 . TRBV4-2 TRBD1 CASSQDPTGVNSPLHF TGTGCCAGCAGCCAAGATCCGACAGGGGTTAATTCACCCCTCCACTTT
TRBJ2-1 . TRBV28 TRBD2 CASSLWTSGNEQFF TGTGCCAGCAGTTTATGGACTAGCGGCAATGAGCAGTTCTTC
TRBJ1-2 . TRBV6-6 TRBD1 CASSSGTEYGYTF TGTGCCAGCAGTTCCGGGACAGAATATGGCTACACCTTC
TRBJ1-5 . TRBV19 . CASSLLRGGGLSNQPQHF TGTGCCAGTAGTCTGCTGCGCGGAGGAGGACTTAGCAATCAGCCCCAGCATTTT
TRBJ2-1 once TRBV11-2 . CASSLDTSSYNEQFF TGTGCCAGCAGCTTAGACACTAGCTCCTACAATGAGCAGTTCTTC
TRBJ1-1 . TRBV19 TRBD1 CATRQGPTEAFF TGTGCCACCCGACAGGGTCCCACTGAAGCTTTCTTT
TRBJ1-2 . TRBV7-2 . CASSDGQFFGYGYTF TGTGCCAGCAGCGATGGACAGTTTTTCGGCTATGGCTACACCTTC
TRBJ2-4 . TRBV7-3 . CASSPDPAGSAGIQYF TGTGCCAGCAGCCCGGATCCGGCGGGTAGCGCGGGCATTCAGTACTTC
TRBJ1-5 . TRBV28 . CASSHNSPQHF TGTGCCAGCAGCCACAATTCACCCCAGCATTTT
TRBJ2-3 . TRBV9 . CASSVGGDPGNTQYF TGTGCCAGCAGCGTAGGCGGGGACCCAGGGAATACGCAGTATTTT
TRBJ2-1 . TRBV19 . CASSTPSSRGYNEQFF TGTGCCAGTAGCACTCCCAGTAGTCGCGGTTACAATGAGCAGTTCTTC
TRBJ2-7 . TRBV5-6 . CASSLVGGRGYEQYF TGTGCCAGCAGCTTGGTCGGGGGACGGGGCTACGAGCAGTACTTC
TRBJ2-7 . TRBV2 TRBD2 CASSESRLAGEQYEQYF TGTGCCAGCAGCGAATCCCGACTGGCGGGAGAACAATACGAGCAGTACTTC
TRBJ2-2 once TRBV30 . CAFEGDTGELFF TGTGCCTTTGAAGGGGACACCGGGGAGCTGTTTTTT
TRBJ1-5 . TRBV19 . CASRGDGGWNQPQHF TGTGCCAGTAGGGGGGATGGGGGGTGGAACCAGCCCCAGCATTTT
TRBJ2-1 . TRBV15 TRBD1 CATSRVGQPYNEQFF TGTGCCACCAGCAGAGTGGGACAGCCATACAATGAGCAGTTCTTC
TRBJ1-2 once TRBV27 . CASSFSQQAGYTF TGTGCCAGCAGTTTTTCACAACAGGCTGGCTACACCTTC
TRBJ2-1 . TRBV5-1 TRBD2 CASSLVRSGGASGVNYNEQFF TGCGCCAGCAGCTTGGTTCGGTCGGGCGGGGCTAGCGGGGTAAATTACAATGAGCAGTTCTTC
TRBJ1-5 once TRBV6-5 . CASRGAWGNQPQHF TGTGCCAGCAGAGGGGCGTGGGGCAATCAGCCCCAGCATTTT
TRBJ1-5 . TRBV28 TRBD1 CASSIGQAGGQPQHF TGTGCCAGCAGTATCGGACAGGCAGGAGGTCAGCCCCAGCATTTT
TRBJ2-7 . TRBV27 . CASSSNYEQYF TGTGCCAGCAGTTCAAACTACGAGCAGTACTTC
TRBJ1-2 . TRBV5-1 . CASSLSTDYGYTF TGCGCCAGCAGCTTGTCTACCGACTATGGCTACACCTTC
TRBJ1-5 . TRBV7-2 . CASSLSRIEPQHF TGTGCCAGCAGCCTATCCCGAATTGAGCCCCAGCATTTT
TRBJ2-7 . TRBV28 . CASSLTMKDNTYF TGTGCCAGCAGTCTTACCATGAAGGACAATACGTACTTC
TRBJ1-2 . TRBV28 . CASNLSADYGYTF TGTGCCAGCAATTTGTCCGCGGACTATGGCTACACCTTC
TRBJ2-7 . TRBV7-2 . CASSLGAASYEQYF TGTGCCAGCAGCTTAGGGGCTGCTTCCTACGAGCAGTACTTC
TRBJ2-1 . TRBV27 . CASSLLTSSNEQFF TGTGCCAGCAGTTTACTAACTAGCAGCAATGAGCAGTTCTTC
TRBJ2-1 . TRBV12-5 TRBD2 CASGLIPSGVYNEQFF TGTGCTAGTGGTTTGATTCCTAGCGGGGTTTACAATGAGCAGTTCTTC
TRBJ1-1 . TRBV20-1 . CSAHDKRGAFF TGCAGTGCTCATGACAAAAGGGGGGCTTTCTTT
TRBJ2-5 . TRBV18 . CASSGKLQETQYF TGTGCCAGCTCCGGGAAGCTACAAGAGACCCAGTACTTC
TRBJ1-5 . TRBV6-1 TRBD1 CASSARTGGNQPQHF TGTGCCAGCAGTGCACGGACAGGGGGTAATCAGCCCCAGCATTTT
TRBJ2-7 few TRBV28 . CASRQTGEGHEQYF TGTGCCAGCCGACAGACAGGGGAGGGCCACGAGCAGTACTTC
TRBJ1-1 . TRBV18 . CASSPPREVTEAFF TGTGCCAGCTCACCACCTCGTGAGGTCACTGAAGCTTTCTTT
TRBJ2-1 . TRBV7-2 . CASSFAQVNEQFF TGTGCCAGCAGCTTCGCCCAGGTCAATGAGCAGTTCTTC
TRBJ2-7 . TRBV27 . CASRKDRDSIYEQYF TGTGCCAGCAGGAAAGACCGGGACTCGATCTACGAGCAGTACTTC
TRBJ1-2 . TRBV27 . CASSLSGLYNYGYTF TGTGCCAGCAGTTTATCGGGCCTTTATAACTATGGCTACACCTTC
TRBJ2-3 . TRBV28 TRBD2 CASSSGLAGPALDTQYF TGTGCCAGCAGTTCCGGACTAGCGGGACCAGCCCTCGATACGCAGTATTTT
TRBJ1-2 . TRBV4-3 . CASSQSTRRATDYGYTF TGCGCCAGCAGCCAAAGCACCAGGAGGGCAACTGACTATGGCTACACCTTC
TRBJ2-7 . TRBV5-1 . CASSSGPSYEQYF TGCGCCAGCAGTTCAGGGCCCTCCTACGAGCAGTACTTC